Following are 28 T cell receptor beta chains from one sample sequenced in a study of blood T cells in healthy people across ages. For the second PCR, which ran for about 6 to 12 cycles, a sample-barcoded 5' primer and a J-beta primer mix were used. TCRdb passed the 5' RACE reads through MiXCR, listing each CDR3 protein once. The sample consists of around 970,000 distinct CDR3 sequences, roughly half of them appearing once. Sequencing input: blood. The receptors were sampled from a woman aged 60-70 years in good health.

V and J are TRBV28 and TRBJ2-5; 12 nucleotides agree with TRBD2. Losses at the gene ends were 5 bases for V and 5 bases for J; bases not matched to a gene: 6. Germline CDR1 and CDR2: MDHEN and SYDVKM. The CDR3 covers 15 residues. This CDR3 is CASSPFTSGRETQYF. CDR3 nucleotides: TGTGCCAGCAGTCCCTTTACTAGCGGGAGGGAGACCCAGTACTTC.

This sequence joins TRBV6-1 and TRBJ1-5; D unclear. Trimming left V 2 bases short and J 4 bases short, with 15 bases between. CDR3 length: 16 amino acids. Germline CDR1 and CDR2: MNHNS and SASEGT. CDR3 in DNA: TGTGCCAGCAGTGAAAGGAGGACGAGGAGTAATCAGCCCCAGCATTTT. Amino acid sequence: CASSERRTRSNQPQHF.

The chain has TRBV13 and TRBJ1-2, with a possible D match to TRBD1 (5 bases). Trimming cost V 8 bases and J 4 bases, with 14 bases left between them. CDR1 is PRHDT, CDR2 FYEKMQ, per germline (reference sequence). The CDR3 consists of 13 residues. In DNA, the CDR3 is TGTGCCAGCGGGAGGGGTTCGAGCTATGGCTACACCTTC. Residues: CASGRGSSYGYTF.

V is TRBV5-5 and J is TRBJ1-2; weak D call: TRBD1 (5 bases). From germline, CDR1 is SGHKS and CDR2 YYEKEE (reference sequence). This CDR3 is built from 15 residues. V lost 3 bases and J lost 5, with 17 bases in between. CDR3 in DNA: TGTGCCAGCAGCTGGGGGGAGACAGAAACTTATGGCTACACCTTC. Its translation is CASSWGETETYGYTF.

V is TRBV4-2 and J is TRBJ2-1; 8 nucleotides align to TRBD2. CDR1 and CDR2 (germline): LGHNA, YNFKEQ. The CDR3 covers 16 residues. Unmatched junction bases numbered 14, after V lost 5 bases and J lost 8 bases. CDR3 protein: CASSSFLSGIGDEQFF. CDR3 nucleotides: TGTGCCAGCAGCTCATTTCTTAGCGGGATTGGGGATGAGCAGTTCTTC.

The chain is built from TRBV15 and TRBJ1-1; no firm D call. There are 14 residues in the CDR3. Germline CDR1 LNHNV, CDR2 YYDKDF (reference sequence). Trimming cost V 4 bases and J 4 bases, with 13 bases left between them. CDR3 loop: CATSIDRGSTEAFF. CDR3 coding DNA: TGTGCCACCAGCATAGACCGAGGGAGCACTGAAGCTTTCTTT.

The chain links TRBV27 to TRBJ2-7; TRBD1 might be the D (5 bases). CDR3 length equals 14 residues. V was cut by 5 bases and J by 1 base, with 12 bases left in between. Per the germline V gene, CDR1 is MNHEY and CDR2 is SMNVEV (reference sequence). CDR3 sequence: CASSRSGLSYEQYF. The CDR3 nucleotides read TGTGCCAGCAGTCGGTCAGGGTTATCCTACGAGCAGTACTTC.

This chain's CDR3 is CASSLLGANTEAFF. DNA of the CDR3: TGTGCCAGCAGCCTACTCGGGGCGAACACTGAAGCTTTCTTT. The chain couples TRBV6-5 to TRBJ1-1, with D possibly being TRBD1 (5 bases). Trimming shortened V by 6 bases and J by 1 base, and 12 bases separated the two germline ends. The CDR3 extends over 14 amino acids. Looked up from germline, CDR1 is MNHEY and CDR2 is SVGAGI.

The CDR3 DNA is TGTGCCAGCTCATCCTGGACTAGCGGGATGGAGACCCAGTACTTC. Translating it yields CASSSWTSGMETQYF. This chain joins TRBV18 and TRBJ2-5, with 12 bases that match TRBD2. Germline V gene sequence: CDR1 KGHSH, CDR2 LQKENI. With 5 bases clipped from V and 5 bases from J, the junction kept 6 bases outside the gene matches. CDR3 size: 15 residues.

This rearrangement joins TRBV21-1 to TRBJ2-5. TRBV21-1 is assigned pseudogene status. This CDR3 is 10 amino acids long. CDR3 nucleotide sequence: TGTGCCAGCAGGGTTAAGACCCAGTACTTC. It encodes CASRVKTQYF.

The chain employs TRBV28 and TRBJ1-4; D is perhaps TRBD1 (6 bases). Germline CDR1 and CDR2: MDHEN and SYDVKM. Trimming removed 6 bases from V and 7 bases from J, with 15 bases in between. This CDR3 comprises 14 residues. CDR3 coding DNA: TGTGCCAGCAGCCAGTCAGGGGTTTCTGAAAAACTGTTTTTT. This codes for CASSQSGVSEKLFF.

The gene calls are TRBV7-8 and TRBJ1-2; possible D gene TRBD1, 5 bases. This CDR3 comprises 12 residues. Germline V gene sequence: CDR1 SGHVS, CDR2 FQNEAQ. Trimming shortened V by 2 bases and J by 6 bases, and 7 bases separated the two germline ends. This CDR3 is CASSLRGDGYTF. The CDR3 coding sequence is TGTGCCAGCAGCTTAAGGGGCGATGGCTACACCTTC.

The genes are TRBV28 and TRBJ2-1, with TRBD1 as a possible D gene (6 bases). The germline V and J ends were trimmed by 7 bases and 9 bases, with 22 bases remaining between them. The CDR3 has 15 amino acids. Germline CDR1 reads MDHEN; CDR2 reads SYDVKM. The CDR3 region is CASTTGTQVGGEQFF. CDR3 nucleotides: TGTGCCAGCACTACCGGGACGCAAGTAGGGGGTGAGCAGTTCTTC. Full variable domain (rest looked up from reference TRBV28 and TRBJ2-1): DVKVTQSSRYLVKRTGEKVFLECVQDMDHENMFWYRQDPGLGLRLIYFSYDVKMKEKGDIPEGYSVSREKKERFSLILESASTNQTSMYLCASTTGTQVGGEQFFGPGTRLTVL.

The chain recombines TRBV4-3 with TRBJ2-2; 7 positions agree with TRBD1. The V and J ends lost 0 bases and 1 base, in that order; junction bases with no gene match: 2. Looked up from germline, CDR1 is LGHNA and CDR2 is YSLEER. The CDR3 runs to 16 residues. Here the CDR3 reads CASSQDGTENTGELFF. CDR3 bases: TGCGCCAGCAGCCAAGACGGGACAGAGAACACCGGGGAGCTGTTTTTT.

This clonotype was counted between two and nine times. The DNA for the CDR3 is TGTGCCAGCAGTGAGGTTTCCGCGGGGGCCTACGAGCAGTACTTC. Translated: CASSEVSAGAYEQYF. V usage is TRBV25-1 and J usage is TRBJ2-7; 7 bases align to TRBD2. The CDR3 is made up of 15 amino acids. The ends lost 3 bases at V and 2 bases at J; junction bases unmatched: 7. Germline CDR1 MGHDK, CDR2 SYGVNS.

This clonotype was seen a few times. The V call is TRBV20-1, the J call TRBJ1-2, with TRBD1 as a possible D gene (6 bases). The CDR3 runs to 14 residues. Looked up from germline, CDR1 is DFQATT and CDR2 is SNEGSKA (reference sequence). The V gene lost 5 bases and the J gene lost 4 bases, with 17 bases spanning the gap. CDR3 region: CSARNRDGSYGYTF. CDR3 sequence (DNA): TGCAGTGCTCGAAACAGGGACGGGAGCTATGGCTACACCTTC.

This clonotype was seen only a few times. The chain combines TRBV6-6 with TRBJ2-5, with a possible D match to TRBD2 (6 bases). V was trimmed by 4 bases and J by 11 bases, leaving 14 bases between them. The CDR3 loop spans 12 amino acids. Germline lookup yields CDR1 MNHNY and CDR2 SVGAGI (reference sequence). Here the CDR3 reads CASSLPTGEQYF. CDR3 in DNA: TGTGCCAGCAGTTTACCGACGGGGGAGCAGTACTTC.

In the case of this clonotype: The junction departs from germline at one end; a sequencing error may be responsible. This sequence joins TRBV12-3 or TRBV12-4 and TRBJ2-3, with a tentative D call TRBD2 (5 bases). The length of the CDR3 is 15 residues. The CDR3 spells CASSLWEFGTDTQCF. The CDR3, as DNA: TGTGCCAGCAGTTTATGGGAGTTCGGCACAGATACGCAGTGTTTT.

The V gene is TRBV19, the J gene TRBJ2-1; the D gene is possibly TRBD1 (6 bases). Trimming shortened V by 7 bases and J by 8 bases, and 12 bases separated the two germline ends. Per germline, CDR1 LNHDA and CDR2 SQIVND (reference sequence). This CDR3 region has 12 residues. CDR3 sequence reads: CASTDRGYEQFF. The CDR3 nucleotides read TGTGCCAGTACCGATAGGGGGTATGAGCAGTTCTTC.

The chain employs TRBV27 and TRBJ2-4, with TRBD2 matching 12 bases. The DNA end is a closer match to TRBJ2-7, so the J assignment may be wrong. Germline values: CDR1 MNHEY, CDR2 SMNVEV (reference sequence). The CDR3 loop spans 13 amino acids. CDR3 protein: CASRTSGTGEQYF. The CDR3 DNA follows: TGTGCCAGCCGGACTAGCGGGACGGGCGAGCAGTACTTC.

This clonotype was counted a few times. The V and J genes are TRBV5-1 and TRBJ2-1; no clear D. V was pared by 4 bases and J by 4 bases, with 18 bases between. Germline V CDR1 and CDR2: SGHRS, YFSETQ. The CDR3 has 16 amino acids. In DNA, the CDR3 is TGCGCCAGCAGCAATCGGCCAGGCCTGCTTTACAATGAGCAGTTCTTC. Protein sequence: CASSNRPGLLYNEQFF.

The rearrangement links TRBV28 to TRBJ2-1; 10 bases line up with TRBD2. There are 16 residues in the CDR3. In germline, CDR1 is MDHEN, CDR2 SYDVKM. CDR3 bases: TGTGCGGTGGGAAATAGCGGGAGGTCCTACTACAATGAGCAGTTCTTC. Translating gives CAVGNSGRSYYNEQFF.

This chain uses TRBV7-9 with TRBJ2-3, with 7 bases aligning to TRBD1. The CDR3 is 15 amino acids. Germline V gives CDR1 SEHNR, CDR2 FQNEAQ (reference sequence). V was clipped by 4 bases and J by 2 bases; unmatched bases: 6. As DNA, the CDR3 is TGTGCCAGCAGCTCCTACAGGGGAAACACAGATACGCAGTATTTT. Protein product: CASSSYRGNTDTQYF.

This rearrangement joins TRBV7-3 to TRBJ2-2, with TRBD1 identical over 8 bases. The CDR3 totals 15 residues. The J segment lost 1 base and the V segment lost 5 bases, leaving 3 bases of the junction unmatched. Germline CDR1 SGHTA, CDR2 FQGTGA. This CDR3 reads CASSSGQGNTGELFF. DNA of the CDR3: TGTGCCAGCAGCAGTGGACAGGGGAACACCGGGGAGCTGTTTTTT.

The chain has TRBV5-1 and TRBJ2-1; 8 bases align to TRBD1. Germline assignment: CDR1 SGHRS and CDR2 YFSETQ. The trim removed 3 bases at V and 8 bases at J, leaving 10 bases unmatched. CDR3 length: 15 residues. The CDR3 DNA follows: TGCGCCAGCAGCTACGGACAGGGATTTGGAGATGAGCAGTTCTTC. Protein product: CASSYGQGFGDEQFF.

The chain uses TRBV5-1 and TRBJ1-6; D not resolved. V dropped 0 bases and J dropped 10 bases, with 11 bases sitting between them. There are 14 residues in the CDR3. Germline assignment: CDR1 SGHRS and CDR2 YFSETQ. The CDR3 DNA reads as TGCGCCAGCAGCTTGGAGTACAAAGACTCACCCCTCCACTTT. This sequence encodes CASSLEYKDSPLHF.

This chain uses TRBV5-6 with TRBJ2-5, with 9 bases matching TRBD2. The CDR3 has 19 amino acids. Trimming at V came to 4 bases and at J to 1 base, leaving 17 bases not matched to a gene. CDR1 and CDR2 from the germline V gene are SGHDT and YYEEEE. The CDR3 sequence is CASSPIVGAWREGQETQYF. The CDR3 bases are TGTGCCAGCAGCCCCATTGTAGGGGCGTGGCGGGAGGGCCAAGAGACCCAGTACTTC.

The chain combines TRBV28 with TRBJ2-7; the D is unclear. Germline V gene data show CDR1 as MDHEN and CDR2 as SYDVKM. V was pared by 6 bases and J by 2 bases, with 11 bases between. The CDR3 has 13 residues. The CDR3 loop reads CASRETLTYEQYF. In DNA, the CDR3 is TGTGCCAGCAGGGAGACTCTAACCTACGAGCAGTACTTC.